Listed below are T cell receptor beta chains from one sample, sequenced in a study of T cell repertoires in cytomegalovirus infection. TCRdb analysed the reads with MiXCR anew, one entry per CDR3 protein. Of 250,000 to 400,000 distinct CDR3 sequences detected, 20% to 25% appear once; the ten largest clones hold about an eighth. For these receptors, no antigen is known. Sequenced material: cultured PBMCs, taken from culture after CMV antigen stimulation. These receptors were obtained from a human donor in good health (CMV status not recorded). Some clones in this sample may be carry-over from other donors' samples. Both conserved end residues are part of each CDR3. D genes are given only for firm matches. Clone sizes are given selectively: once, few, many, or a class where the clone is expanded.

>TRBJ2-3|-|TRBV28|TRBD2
TGTGCCAGCAGCCCCCGGGAGGGTCGGAATACGCAGTATTTT
CASSPREGRNTQYF
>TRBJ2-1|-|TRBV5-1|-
TGCGCCAGCAGTTTGTCAGGCTTCAATGAGCAGTTCTTC
CASSLSGFNEQFF
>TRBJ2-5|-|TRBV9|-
TGTGCCAGCGTGTTATTCGGGGAGACCCAGTACTTC
CASVLFGETQYF
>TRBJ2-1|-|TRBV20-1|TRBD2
TGCAGTGCCCTTAGCGGGAGGGGGCGGAATGAGCAGTTCTTC
CSALSGRGRNEQFF
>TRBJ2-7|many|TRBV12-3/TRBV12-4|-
TGTGCCAGCAGTTTAGTTTACCCAGCAGGGGACCACGAGCAGTACTTC
CASSLVYPAGDHEQYF
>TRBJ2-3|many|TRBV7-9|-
TGTGCCAGCAGCTCGCCTCTGGGGACAGATACGCAGTATTTT
CASSSPLGTDTQYF
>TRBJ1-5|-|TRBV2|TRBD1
TGTGCCAGCAGGAAAGGGGGCGCGGGTCAGCCCCAGCATTTT
CASRKGGAGQPQHF
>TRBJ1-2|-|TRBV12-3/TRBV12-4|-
TGTGCCAGCAGCCGGGACGAGGGCAGGGGCTACACCTTC
CASSRDEGRGYTF
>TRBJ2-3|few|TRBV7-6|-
TGTGCCAGCAGCCAGGGGGGCCAGAAGAGGGGCACAGATACGCAGTATTTT
CASSQGGQKRGTDTQYF
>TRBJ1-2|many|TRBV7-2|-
TGTGCCAGCAGCTCCTTCCTCAGGGAATCTAACTATGGCTACACCTTC
CASSSFLRESNYGYTF
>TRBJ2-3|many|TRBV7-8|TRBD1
TGTGCCAGCAGCTTCACAGGGGACACGCAGTATTTT
CASSFTGDTQYF
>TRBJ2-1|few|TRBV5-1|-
TGCGCCAGCAGCCAAGGACTTCCTTCGGGTCGGCAGTTCTTC
CASSQGLPSGRQFF
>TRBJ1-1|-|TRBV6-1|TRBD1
TGTGCCAGCAGTTCCGGCACAGGGGGCGGTGGGAATACTGAAGCTTTCTTT
CASSSGTGGGGNTEAFF
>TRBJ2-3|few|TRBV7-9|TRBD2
TGTGCCAGCAATCTAGAGGCCGGGAGGGTCACAGATACGCAGTATTTT
CASNLEAGRVTDTQYF
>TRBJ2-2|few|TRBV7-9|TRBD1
TGTGCCAGCAGCGGGGACAGGGGTATCAACACCGGGGAGCTGTTTTTT
CASSGDRGINTGELFF
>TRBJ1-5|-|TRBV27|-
TGTGCCAGCAGTCTAACAGGGTCCCCGCAGCCCCAGCATTTT
CASSLTGSPQPQHF
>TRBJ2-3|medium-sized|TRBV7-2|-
TGTGCCAGCAGCCCCGGAGGGGCTGGGGAGGATACGCAGTATTTT
CASSPGGAGEDTQYF
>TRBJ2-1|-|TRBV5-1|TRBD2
TGCGCCAGCACCTGGGCTAGCGGGAGTCTTTATGATGAGCAGTTCTTC
CASTWASGSLYDEQFF
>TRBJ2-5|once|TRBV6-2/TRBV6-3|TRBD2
TGTGCCAGCAGTCACACAGGAGCGGGAGGATGGTGGGAGACCCAGTACTTC
CASSHTGAGGWWETQYF
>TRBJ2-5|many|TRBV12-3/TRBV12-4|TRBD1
TGTGCCAGCAGTTCCAGGGGGCTCGAGACCCAGTACTTC
CASSSRGLETQYF
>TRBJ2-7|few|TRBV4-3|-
TGCGCCAGCAGCCAAAACGGATGGCGGGACTCCTACGAGCAGTACTTC
CASSQNGWRDSYEQYF
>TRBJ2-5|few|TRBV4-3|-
TGCGCCAGCAGCCGTTGGCCAAAACAAGAGACCCAGTACTTC
CASSRWPKQETQYF
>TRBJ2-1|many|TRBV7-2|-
TGTGCCAGCAGCGTTGTTTTGGGACCGCAGTTCTTC
CASSVVLGPQFF
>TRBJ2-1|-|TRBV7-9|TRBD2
TGTGCCAGCAGCTTACCCACTAGCGGGAGCGGAAATGAGCAGTTCTTC
CASSLPTSGSGNEQFF
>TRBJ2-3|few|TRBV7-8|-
TGTGCCAGCAGCTTTGTCGCACCCCCAGATACGCAGTATTTT
CASSFVAPPDTQYF